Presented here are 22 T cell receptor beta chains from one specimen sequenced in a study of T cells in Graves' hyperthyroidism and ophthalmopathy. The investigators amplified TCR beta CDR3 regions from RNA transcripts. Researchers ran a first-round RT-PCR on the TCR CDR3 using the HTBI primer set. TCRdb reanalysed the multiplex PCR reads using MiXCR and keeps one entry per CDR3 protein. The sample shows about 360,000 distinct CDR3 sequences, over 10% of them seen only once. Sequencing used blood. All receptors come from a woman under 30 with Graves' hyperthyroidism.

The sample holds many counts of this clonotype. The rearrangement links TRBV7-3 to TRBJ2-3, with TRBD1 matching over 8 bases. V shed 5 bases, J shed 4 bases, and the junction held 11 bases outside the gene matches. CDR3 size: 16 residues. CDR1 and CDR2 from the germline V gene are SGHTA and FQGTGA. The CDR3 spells CASSPYLGQVADTQYF. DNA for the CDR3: TGTGCCAGCAGCCCATACTTGGGACAGGTGGCAGATACGCAGTATTTT. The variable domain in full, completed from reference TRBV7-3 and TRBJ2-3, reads GAGVSQTPSNKVTEKGKYVELRCDPISGHTALYWYRQSLGQGPEFLIYFQGTGAADDSGLPNDRFFAVRPEGSVSTLKIQRTERGDSAVYLCASSPYLGQVADTQYFGPGTRLTVL.

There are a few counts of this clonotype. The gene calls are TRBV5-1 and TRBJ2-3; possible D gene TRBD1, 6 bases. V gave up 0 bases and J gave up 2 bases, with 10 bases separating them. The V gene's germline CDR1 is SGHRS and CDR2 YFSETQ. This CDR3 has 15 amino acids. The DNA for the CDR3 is TGCGCCAGCAGCTTGGACAGGGTTTACACAGATACGCAGTATTTT. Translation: CASSLDRVYTDTQYF. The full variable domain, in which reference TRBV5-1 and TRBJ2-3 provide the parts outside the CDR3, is KAGVTQTPRYLIKTRGQQVTLSCSPISGHRSVSWYQQTPGQGLQFLFEYFSETQRNKGNFPGRFSGRQFSNSRSEMNVSTLELGDSALYLCASSLDRVYTDTQYFGPGTRLTVL.

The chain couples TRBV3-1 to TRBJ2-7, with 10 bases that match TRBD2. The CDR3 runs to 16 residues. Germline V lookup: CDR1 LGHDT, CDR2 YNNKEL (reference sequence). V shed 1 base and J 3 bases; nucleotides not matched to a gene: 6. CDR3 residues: CASSQGHASGGYEQYF. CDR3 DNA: TGTGCCAGCAGCCAAGGCCATGCTAGCGGGGGCTACGAGCAGTACTTC.

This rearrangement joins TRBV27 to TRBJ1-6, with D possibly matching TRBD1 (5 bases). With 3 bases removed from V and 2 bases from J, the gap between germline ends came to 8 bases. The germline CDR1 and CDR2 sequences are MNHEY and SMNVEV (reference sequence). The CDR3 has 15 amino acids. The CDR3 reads CASSFDSPYNSPLHF. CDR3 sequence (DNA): TGTGCCAGCAGTTTTGACAGTCCCTATAATTCACCCCTCCACTTT.

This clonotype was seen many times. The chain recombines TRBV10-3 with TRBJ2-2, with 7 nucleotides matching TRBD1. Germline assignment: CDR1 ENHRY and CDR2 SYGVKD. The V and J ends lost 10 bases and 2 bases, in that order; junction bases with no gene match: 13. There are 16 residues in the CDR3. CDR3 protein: CATRGQAETNTGELFF. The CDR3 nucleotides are TGTGCCACAAGAGGACAGGCCGAAACCAACACCGGGGAGCTGTTTTTT.

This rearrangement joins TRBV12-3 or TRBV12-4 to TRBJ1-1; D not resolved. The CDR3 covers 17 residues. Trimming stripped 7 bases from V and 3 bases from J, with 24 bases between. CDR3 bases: TGTGCCAGCATCACGCGACCCGACGGGAAAGAGTACACTGAAGCTTTCTTT. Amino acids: CASITRPDGKEYTEAFF.

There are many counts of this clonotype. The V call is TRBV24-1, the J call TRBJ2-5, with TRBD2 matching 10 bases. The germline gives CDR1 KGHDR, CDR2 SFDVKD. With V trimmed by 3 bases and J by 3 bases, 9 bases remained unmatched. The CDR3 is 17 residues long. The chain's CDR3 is CATSDQEREGLEETQYF. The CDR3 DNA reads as TGTGCCACCAGTGATCAAGAGCGGGAGGGCCTGGAAGAGACCCAGTACTTC.

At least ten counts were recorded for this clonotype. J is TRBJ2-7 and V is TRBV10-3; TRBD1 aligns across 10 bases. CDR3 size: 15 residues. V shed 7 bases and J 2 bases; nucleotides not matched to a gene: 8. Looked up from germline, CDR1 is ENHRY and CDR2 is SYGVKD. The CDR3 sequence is CAITKDRGSPYEQYF. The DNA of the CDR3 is TGTGCCATCACCAAGGACAGGGGGTCTCCCTACGAGCAGTACTTC.

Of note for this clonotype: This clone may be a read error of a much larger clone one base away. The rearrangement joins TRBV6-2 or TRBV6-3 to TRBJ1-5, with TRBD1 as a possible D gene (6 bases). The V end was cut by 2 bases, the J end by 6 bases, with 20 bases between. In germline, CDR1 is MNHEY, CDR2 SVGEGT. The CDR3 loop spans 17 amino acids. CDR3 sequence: CASSYIPRWGGGQPQHF. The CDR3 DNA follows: TGTGCCAGCAGTTACATCCCCAGGTGGGGAGGGGGTCAGCCCCAGCATTTT.

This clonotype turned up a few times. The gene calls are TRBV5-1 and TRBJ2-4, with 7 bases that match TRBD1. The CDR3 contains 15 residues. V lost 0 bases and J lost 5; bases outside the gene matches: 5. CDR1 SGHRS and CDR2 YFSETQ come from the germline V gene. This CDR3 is CASSLDPTGQNIQYF. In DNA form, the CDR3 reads TGCGCCAGCAGCTTGGATCCGACAGGGCAAAACATTCAGTACTTC.

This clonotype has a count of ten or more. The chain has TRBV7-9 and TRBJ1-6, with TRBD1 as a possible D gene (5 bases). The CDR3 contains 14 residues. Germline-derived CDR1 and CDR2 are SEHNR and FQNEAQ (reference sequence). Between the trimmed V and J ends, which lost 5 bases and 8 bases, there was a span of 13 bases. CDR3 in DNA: TGTGCCAGCAGCCTGGGACTAAAGGATTCACCCCTCCACTTT. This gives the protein CASSLGLKDSPLHF.

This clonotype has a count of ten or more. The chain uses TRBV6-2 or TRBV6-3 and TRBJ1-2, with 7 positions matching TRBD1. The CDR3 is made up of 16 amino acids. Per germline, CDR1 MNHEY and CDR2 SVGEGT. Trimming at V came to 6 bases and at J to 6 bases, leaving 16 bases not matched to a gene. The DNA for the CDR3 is TGTGCCAGCAGGCCTCTAGGGACAGCAACTGGGAATGGCTACACCTTC. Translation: CASRPLGTATGNGYTF.

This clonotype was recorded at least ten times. Written as DNA, the CDR3 is TGTGCCACCCAACAGGGTGTCGGCGAAAAACTGTTTTTT. Translating it yields CATQQGVGEKLFF. The V call is TRBV28, the J call TRBJ1-4, with D possibly TRBD1 on 6 matching bases. Trimming pared 10 bases from V and 8 bases from J, leaving 17 bases between. Germline V lookup: CDR1 MDHEN, CDR2 SYDVKM. The CDR3 extends over 13 amino acids.

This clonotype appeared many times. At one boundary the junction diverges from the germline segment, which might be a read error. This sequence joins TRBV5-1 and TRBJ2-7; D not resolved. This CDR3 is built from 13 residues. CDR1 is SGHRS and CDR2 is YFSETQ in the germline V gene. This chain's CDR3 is CASSLVGSYEQYF. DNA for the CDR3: TGTGCCAGCAGTTTAGTTGGTAGCTACGAGCAGTACTTC.

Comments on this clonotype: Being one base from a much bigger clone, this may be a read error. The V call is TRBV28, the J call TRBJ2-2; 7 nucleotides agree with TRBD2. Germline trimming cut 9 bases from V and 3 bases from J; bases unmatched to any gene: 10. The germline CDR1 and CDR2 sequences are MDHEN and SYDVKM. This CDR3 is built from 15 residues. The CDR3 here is CASEPLGGDTGELFF. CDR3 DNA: TGTGCCAGTGAACCACTGGGGGGGGACACCGGGGAGCTGTTTTTT.

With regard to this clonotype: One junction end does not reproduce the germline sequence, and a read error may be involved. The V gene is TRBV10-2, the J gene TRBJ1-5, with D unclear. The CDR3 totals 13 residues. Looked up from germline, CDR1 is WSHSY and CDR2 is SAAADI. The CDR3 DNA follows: TGCGTCAGCAGTGATACCAGCAATCAGCCCCAGCATTTT. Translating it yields CVSSDTSNQPQHF.

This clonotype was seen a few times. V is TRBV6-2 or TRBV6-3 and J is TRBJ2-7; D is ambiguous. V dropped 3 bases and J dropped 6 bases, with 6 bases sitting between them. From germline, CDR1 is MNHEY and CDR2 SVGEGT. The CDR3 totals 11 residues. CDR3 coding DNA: TGTGCCAGCAGTTATCAGCTCGAGCAGTACTTC. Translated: CASSYQLEQYF.

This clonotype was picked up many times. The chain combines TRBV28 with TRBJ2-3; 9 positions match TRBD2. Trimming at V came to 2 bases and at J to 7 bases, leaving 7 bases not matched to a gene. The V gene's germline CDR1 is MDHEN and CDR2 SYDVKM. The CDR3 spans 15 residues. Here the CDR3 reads CASSLAGGGQHTQYF. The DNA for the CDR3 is TGTGCCAGCAGTTTAGCGGGAGGGGGTCAACATACGCAGTATTTT.

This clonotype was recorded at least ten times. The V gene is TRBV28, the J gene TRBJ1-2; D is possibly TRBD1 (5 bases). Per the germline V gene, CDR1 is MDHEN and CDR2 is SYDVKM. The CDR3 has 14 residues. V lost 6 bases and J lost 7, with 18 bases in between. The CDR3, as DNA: TGTGCCAGCAGGTCCGGGACGGATGCCGGTGGCTACACCTTC. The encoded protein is CASRSGTDAGGYTF.

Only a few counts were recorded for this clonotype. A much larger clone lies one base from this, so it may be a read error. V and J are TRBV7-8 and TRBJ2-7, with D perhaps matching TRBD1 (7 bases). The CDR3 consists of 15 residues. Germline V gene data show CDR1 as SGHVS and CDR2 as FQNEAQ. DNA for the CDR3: TGTGCCAGCAGCTTAGGGGCCGCAGGGGGGAACGAGCAGCACTTC. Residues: CASSLGAAGGNEQHF.

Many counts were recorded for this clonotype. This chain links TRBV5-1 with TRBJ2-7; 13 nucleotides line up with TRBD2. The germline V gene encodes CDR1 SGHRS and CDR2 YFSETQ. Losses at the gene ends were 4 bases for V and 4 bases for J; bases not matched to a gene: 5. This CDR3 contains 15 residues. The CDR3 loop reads CASSQGTSGAYEQYF. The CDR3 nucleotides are TGCGCCAGCAGCCAAGGGACTAGCGGGGCGTACGAGCAGTACTTC.

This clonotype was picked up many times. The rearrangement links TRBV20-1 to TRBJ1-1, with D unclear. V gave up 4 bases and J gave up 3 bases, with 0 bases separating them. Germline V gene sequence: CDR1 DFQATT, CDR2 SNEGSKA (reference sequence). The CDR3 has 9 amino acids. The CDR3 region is CSANTEAFF. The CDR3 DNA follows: TGCAGTGCTAACACTGAAGCTTTCTTT.